This is a list of T cell receptor beta chains from one sample in a study of blood T cell repertoires in COVID-19. Profiled with immunoSEQ multiplex PCR; TCRdb holds only in-frame clones, not every one. This sample has under 250,000 clones; about 84% occur once, and the top ten carry approximately 4.6%. The specimen was PBMCs or T cells enriched from blood (not recorded which). The receptors originated from a man younger than 40 with acute COVID-19. Both conserved end residues are part of each CDR3. Fields, in order: V gene, J gene, clone size, CDR3 length, D gene, CDR3 protein, CDR3 DNA. D genes are given only for firm matches. Size is stated for part of the rows, as once, few or many counts, or as a class when the clone is expanded.

>TRBV5-1|TRBJ2-3|-|15|-
CASSPDWAFTDTQYF
TGCGCCAGCAGCCCGGACTGGGCCTTCACAGATACGCAGTATTTT
>TRBV9|TRBJ2-3|-|15|-
CASSVVASSTDTQYF
TGTGCCAGCAGCGTAGTAGCTAGTAGCACAGATACGCAGTATTTT
>TRBV10-3|TRBJ1-1|-|12|-
CAIKGGQGEAFF
TGTGCCATCAAGGGGGGGCAGGGAGAAGCTTTCTTT
>TRBV7-9|TRBJ1-4|-|14|TRBD1
CASSPGQSNEKLFF
TGTGCCAGCAGCCCGGGACAGAGTAATGAAAAACTGTTTTTT
>TRBV18|TRBJ2-3|-|16|-
CASSPPGLANTDTQYF
TGTGCCAGCTCACCACCTGGGCTAGCGAACACAGATACGCAGTATTTT
>TRBV11-2|TRBJ2-1|-|13|-
CASSLELFNEQFF
TGTGCCAGCAGCTTAGAATTATTCAATGAGCAGTTCTTC
>TRBV9|TRBJ1-6|-|15|-
CASSVRGFDNSPLHF
TGTGCCAGCAGCGTTAGGGGTTTCGATAATTCACCCCTCCACTTT
>TRBV5-5|TRBJ1-4|few|15|TRBD1
CASSPRTGTGEKLFF
TGTGCCAGCAGCCCGCGGACAGGCACGGGTGAAAAACTGTTTTTT
>TRBV7-6|TRBJ2-1|few|16|-
CASSLGTGGVGVEQFF
TGTGCCAGCAGCTTGGGGACCGGCGGGGTTGGGGTTGAGCAGTTCTTC
>TRBV4-2|TRBJ2-7|-|15|TRBD2
CASSQVAGASYEQYF
TGTGCCAGCAGCCAGGTAGCGGGGGCCTCCTACGAGCAGTACTTC
>TRBV2|TRBJ1-6|-|15|-
CATGFQGADNSPLHF
TGTGCCACCGGCTTCCAAGGGGCAGATAATTCACCCCTCCACTTT
>TRBV18|TRBJ1-1|-|15|-
CASSPSTEMNTEAFF
TGTGCCAGCTCACCTTCGACGGAGATGAACACTGAAGCTTTCTTT
>TRBV15|TRBJ1-4|-|15|TRBD1
CATSNPGQGNEKLFF
TGTGCCACCAGCAACCCGGGACAGGGCAATGAAAAACTGTTTTTT
>TRBV19|TRBJ1-1|-|15|TRBD1
CASSPAGTGGTEAFF
TGTGCCAGTAGTCCCGCCGGGACAGGGGGCACTGAAGCTTTCTTT
>TRBV7-6|TRBJ2-7|-|13|-
CASSLGHSYEQYF
TGTGCCAGCAGCTTAGGGCACTCCTACGAGCAGTACTTC
>TRBV2|TRBJ1-2|-|12|-
CASRESNYGYTF
TGTGCCAGCCGCGAGTCTAACTATGGCTACACCTTC
>TRBV14|TRBJ2-3|-|19|TRBD2
CASSHVERGKFRSTDTQYF
TGTGCCAGCTCTCATGTGGAGCGGGGGAAGTTTCGTAGCACAGATACGCAGTATTTT
>TRBV11-2|TRBJ1-3|-|15|-
CASSFPGRSGNTIYF
TGTGCCAGCAGCTTTCCCGGGAGGTCTGGAAACACCATATATTTT
>TRBV10-3|TRBJ1-3|-|17|-
CAISQWTALPGGNTIYF
TGTGCCATCAGTCAATGGACAGCTCTACCAGGAGGAAACACCATATATTTT
>TRBV11-1|TRBJ2-1|-|16|-
CASSLEYSGLYNEQFF
TGTGCCAGCAGCTTAGAGTATTCGGGTCTCTACAATGAGCAGTTCTTC
>TRBV11-3|TRBJ2-7|-|20|TRBD2
CASSLDLGLAGGQSSYEQYF
TGTGCCAGCAGCTTAGACCTAGGACTAGCGGGGGGCCAAAGCTCCTACGAGCAGTACTTC
>TRBV5-4|TRBJ2-2|-|17|-
CASSREGLGGNTGELFF
TGTGCCAGCAGCCGCGAGGGGTTAGGGGGGAACACCGGGGAGCTGTTTTTT
>TRBV19|TRBJ1-2|few|13|-
CASKARARYGYTF
TGTGCCAGTAAGGCCAGGGCAAGATATGGCTACACCTTC
>TRBV29-1|TRBJ1-3|once|14|-
CSATGTSSGNTIYF
TGCAGCGCCACCGGGACATCTTCTGGAAACACCATATATTTT
>TRBV6-5|TRBJ2-3|-|14|-
CASEAGPNTDTQYF
TGTGCCAGCGAGGCGGGCCCAAACACAGATACGCAGTATTTT
>TRBV15|TRBJ2-1|-|16|TRBD2
CATSRSLAGAYNEQFF
TGTGCCACCAGCAGGTCCCTAGCGGGGGCCTACAATGAGCAGTTCTTC
>TRBV6-2/TRBV6-3|TRBJ2-7|once|17|TRBD2
CASSYGSGGYLSYEQYF
TGTGCCAGCAGTTACGGAAGCGGGGGTTACCTCTCCTACGAGCAGTACTTC
>TRBV28|TRBJ1-4|-|13|-
CASRQGNDEKLFF
TGTGCCAGCAGGCAGGGAAATGATGAAAAACTGTTTTTT
>TRBV11-2|TRBJ1-4|-|14|-
CASSSGLGGEKLFF
TGTGCCAGCAGCTCTGGACTGGGAGGAGAAAAACTGTTTTTT
>TRBV2|TRBJ2-3|-|15|TRBD2
CASTGGAGLGDTQYF
TGTGCCAGCACGGGGGGTGCGGGGCTGGGAGATACGCAGTATTTT
>TRBV9|TRBJ1-6|-|15|-
CASSSVSRGFSPLHF
TGTGCCAGCAGCTCCGTTTCCAGGGGATTCTCACCCCTCCACTTT
>TRBV27|TRBJ1-6|once|15|-
CASSLGPGNNSPLHF
TGTGCCAGCAGTTTAGGTCCCGGGAATAATTCACCCCTCCACTTT
>TRBV2|TRBJ1-6|few|16|TRBD1
CASSGTGRTYNSPLHF
TGTGCCAGCAGTGGGACAGGTAGAACCTATAATTCACCCCTCCACTTT
>TRBV28|TRBJ1-2|few|17|TRBD1
CASSFRGGGRRDYGYTF
TGTGCCAGCAGTTTTCGAGGGGGCGGCCGAAGGGACTATGGCTACACCTTC
>TRBV28|TRBJ1-6|-|14|-
CASSLYSRGSPLHF
TGTGCCAGCAGTTTATACAGCCGGGGTTCACCCCTCCACTTT
>TRBV4-1|TRBJ2-3|once|16|-
CASSQEGGAGTDTQYF
TGCGCCAGCAGCCAAGAAGGGGGCGCGGGGACAGATACGCAGTATTTT
>TRBV7-2|TRBJ2-1|-|16|TRBD2
CASSLGASGGSHEQFF
TGTGCCAGCAGCTTAGGAGCTAGCGGGGGGTCTCATGAGCAGTTCTTC
>TRBV6-5|TRBJ1-2|-|13|-
CASSSYSNYGYTF
TGTGCCAGCAGTTCCTACAGTAACTATGGCTACACCTTC
>TRBV7-7|TRBJ2-2|-|18|-
CASSYRFQDRIGTGELFF
TGTGCCAGCAGCTACCGATTCCAAGACAGGATTGGCACCGGGGAGCTGTTTTTT
>TRBV5-1|TRBJ1-2|-|13|TRBD1
CASSPGGSYGYTF
TGCGCCAGCAGCCCAGGGGGCAGCTATGGCTACACCTTC
>TRBV5-1|TRBJ1-1|-|15|-
CASSLATGLGTEAFF
TGCGCCAGCAGCTTGGCCACAGGGCTTGGCACTGAAGCTTTCTTT
>TRBV5-5|TRBJ2-5|-|17|TRBD2
CASSLAWAGGLQETQYF
TGTGCCAGCAGCTTGGCCTGGGCGGGGGGACTCCAAGAGACCCAGTACTTC
>TRBV4-2|TRBJ1-1|-|14|-
CASSQVIRGTEAFF
TGTGCCAGCAGCCAAGTCATTAGGGGAACTGAAGCTTTCTTT
>TRBV7-9|TRBJ1-5|-|12|-
CASSLAGGPQHF
TGTGCCAGCAGCTTAGCCGGGGGGCCCCAGCATTTT
>TRBV3-1/TRBV3-2|TRBJ2-2|-|16|-
CASSLGGDWSTGELFF
TGTGCCAGCAGCCTAGGTGGCGATTGGAGCACCGGGGAGCTGTTTTTT
>TRBV19|TRBJ1-1|-|17|TRBD1
CASSILGQGRRNTEAFF
TGTGCCAGTAGTATTTTAGGACAGGGGCGTAGGAACACTGAAGCTTTCTTT
>TRBV4-1|TRBJ2-5|-|16|-
CASSLSGQPQQETQYF
TGCGCCAGCAGCCTTTCTGGACAGCCCCAACAAGAGACCCAGTACTTC
>TRBV10-2|TRBJ2-3|few|16|-
CASSVRGAESTDTQYF
TGCGCCAGCAGTGTTAGGGGCGCGGAGAGCACAGATACGCAGTATTTT
>TRBV20-1|TRBJ1-2|-|11|-
CFAVSNYGYTF
TGCTTTGCAGTCTCTAACTATGGCTACACCTTC
>TRBV9|TRBJ2-1|-|14|-
CASSVGQGSNEQFF
TGTGCCAGCAGCGTGGGGCAGGGGAGCAATGAGCAGTTCTTC
>TRBV19|TRBJ2-4|-|16|-
CASSATRVGLGGIQYF
TGTGCCAGTAGTGCCACCAGGGTGGGCCTAGGCGGCATTCAGTACTTC
>TRBV6-4|TRBJ2-3|once|15|-
CASSPNSGSPDTQYF
TGTGCCAGCAGTCCGAATTCAGGGTCGCCAGATACGCAGTATTTT
>TRBV9|TRBJ1-1|-|13|-
CASSVGQSTEAFF
TGTGCCAGCAGCGTAGGACAGTCTACTGAAGCTTTCTTT
>TRBV5-1|TRBJ2-1|-|15|-
CASREAGSSYNEQFF
TGCGCCAGCAGAGAGGCCGGTAGCTCCTACAATGAGCAGTTCTTC
>TRBV2|TRBJ2-5|-|15|TRBD2
CATNPSGASQETQYF
TGTGCCACGAATCCTAGCGGGGCGTCACAAGAGACCCAGTACTTC
>TRBV9|TRBJ2-3|-|16|-
CASSVGTGTSTDTQYF
TGTGCCAGCAGCGTAGGTACGGGGACTAGCACAGATACGCAGTATTTT
>TRBV4-1|TRBJ1-5|few|18|-
CASSQEEGRQGLNQPQHF
TGCGCCAGCAGCCAAGAAGAAGGAAGGCAGGGACTCAATCAGCCCCAGCATTTT
>TRBV19|TRBJ2-1|-|14|TRBD1
CASSPGQGRNEQFF
TGTGCCAGTAGTCCGGGACAGGGCCGGAATGAGCAGTTCTTC
>TRBV2|TRBJ2-5|-|14|TRBD2
CASSQPGLATTQYF
TGTGCCAGCAGTCAGCCGGGACTAGCGACCACCCAGTACTTC
>TRBV2|TRBJ2-4|-|14|-
CASRRGGTKNIQYF
TGTGCCAGCAGGCGAGGGGGAACCAAAAACATTCAGTACTTC